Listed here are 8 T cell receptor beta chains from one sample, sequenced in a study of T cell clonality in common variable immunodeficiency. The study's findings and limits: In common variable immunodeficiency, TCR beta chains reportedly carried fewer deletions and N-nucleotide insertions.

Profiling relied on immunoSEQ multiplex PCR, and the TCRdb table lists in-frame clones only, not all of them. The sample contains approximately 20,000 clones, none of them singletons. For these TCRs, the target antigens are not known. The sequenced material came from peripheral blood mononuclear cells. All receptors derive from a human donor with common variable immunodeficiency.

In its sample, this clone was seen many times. CDR3 region: CAISQDGGSAEAFF. CDR3 bases read: TGTGCCATCAGTCAGGACGGGGGTTCTGCTGAA. The chain carries TRBV10-3 and TRBJ1-1; TRBD1 is a possible D gene (5 bases). The read stops 3 residues short of the end of the CDR3; the missing end is completed from the germline J gene. Trimming shortened V by 5 bases and J by 6 bases, and 16 bases separated the two germline ends. The germline gives CDR1 ENHRY, CDR2 SYGVKD. The CDR3 sequence is 14 residues long.

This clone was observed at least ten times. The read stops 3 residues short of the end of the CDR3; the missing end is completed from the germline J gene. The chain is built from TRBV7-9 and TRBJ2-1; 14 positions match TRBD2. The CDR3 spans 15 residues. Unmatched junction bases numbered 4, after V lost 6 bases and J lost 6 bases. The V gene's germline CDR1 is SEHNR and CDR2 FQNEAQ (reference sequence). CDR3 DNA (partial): TGTGCCAGCAGGCAAGGACTAGCGGGAGGCAATGAG. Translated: CASRQGLAGGNE. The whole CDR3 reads CASRQGLAGGNEQFF.

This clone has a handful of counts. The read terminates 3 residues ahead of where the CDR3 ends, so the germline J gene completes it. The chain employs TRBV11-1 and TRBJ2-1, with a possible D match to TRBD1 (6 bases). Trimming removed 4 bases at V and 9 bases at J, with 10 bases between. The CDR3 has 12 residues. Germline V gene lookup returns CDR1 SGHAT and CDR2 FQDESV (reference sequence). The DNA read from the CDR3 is TGTGCCAGCAGCTCGACAGGCGTTGAG. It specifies CASSSTGVE. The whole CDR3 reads CASSSTGVEQFF.

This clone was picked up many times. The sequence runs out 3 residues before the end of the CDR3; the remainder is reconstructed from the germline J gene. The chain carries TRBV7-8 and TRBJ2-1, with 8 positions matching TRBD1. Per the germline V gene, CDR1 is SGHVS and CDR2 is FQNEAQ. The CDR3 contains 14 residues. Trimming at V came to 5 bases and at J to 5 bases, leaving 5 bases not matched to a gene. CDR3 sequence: CASSLPGGNNEQFF. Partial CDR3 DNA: TGTGCCAGCAGCCTACCAGGGGGCAACAATGAG.

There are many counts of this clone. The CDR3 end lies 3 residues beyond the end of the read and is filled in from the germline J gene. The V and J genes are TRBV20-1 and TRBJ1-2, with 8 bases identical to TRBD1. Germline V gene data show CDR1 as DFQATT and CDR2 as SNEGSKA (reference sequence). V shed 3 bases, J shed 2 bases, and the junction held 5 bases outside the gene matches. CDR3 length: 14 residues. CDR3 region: CSARIGTGNYGYTF. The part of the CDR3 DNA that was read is TGCAGTGCTAGGATCGGGACAGGCAACTATGGC.

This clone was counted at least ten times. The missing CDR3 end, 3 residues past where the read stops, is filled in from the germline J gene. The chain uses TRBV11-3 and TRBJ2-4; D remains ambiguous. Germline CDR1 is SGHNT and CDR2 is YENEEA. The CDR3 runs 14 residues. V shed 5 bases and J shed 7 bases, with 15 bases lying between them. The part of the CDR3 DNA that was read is TGTGCCAGCAGCCCCGGCGGTAGTGTCAACATT. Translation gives CASSPGGSVNI. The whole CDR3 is CASSPGGSVNIQYF.

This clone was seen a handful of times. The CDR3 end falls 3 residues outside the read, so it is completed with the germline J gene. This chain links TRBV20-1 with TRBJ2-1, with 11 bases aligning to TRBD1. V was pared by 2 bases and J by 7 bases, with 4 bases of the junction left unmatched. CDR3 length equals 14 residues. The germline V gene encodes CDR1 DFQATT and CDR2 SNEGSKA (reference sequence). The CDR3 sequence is CSARSGTGGNEQFF. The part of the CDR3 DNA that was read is TGCAGTGCTAGATCCGGGACAGGGGGGAATGAG.

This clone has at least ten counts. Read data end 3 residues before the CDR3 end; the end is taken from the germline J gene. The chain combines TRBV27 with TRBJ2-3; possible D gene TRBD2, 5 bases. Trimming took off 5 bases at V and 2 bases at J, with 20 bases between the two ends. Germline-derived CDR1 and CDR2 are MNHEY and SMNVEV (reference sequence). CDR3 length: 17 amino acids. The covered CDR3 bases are TGTGCCAGCAGTCCGACCCGGACTCAATCGTTCACAGATACG. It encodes CASSPTRTQSFTDT. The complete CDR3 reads CASSPTRTQSFTDTQYF.